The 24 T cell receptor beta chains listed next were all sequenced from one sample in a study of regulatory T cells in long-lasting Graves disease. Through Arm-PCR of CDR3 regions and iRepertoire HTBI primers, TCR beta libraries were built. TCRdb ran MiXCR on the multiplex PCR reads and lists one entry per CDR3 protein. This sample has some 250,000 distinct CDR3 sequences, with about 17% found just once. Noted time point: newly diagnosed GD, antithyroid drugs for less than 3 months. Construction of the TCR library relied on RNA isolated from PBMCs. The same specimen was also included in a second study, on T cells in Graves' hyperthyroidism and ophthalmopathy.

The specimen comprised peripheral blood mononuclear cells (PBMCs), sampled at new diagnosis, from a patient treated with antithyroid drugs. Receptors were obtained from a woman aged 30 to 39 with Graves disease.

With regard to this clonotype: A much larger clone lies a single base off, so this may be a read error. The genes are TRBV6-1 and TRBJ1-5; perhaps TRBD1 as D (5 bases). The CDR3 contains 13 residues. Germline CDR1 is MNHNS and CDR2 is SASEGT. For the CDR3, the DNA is TGTGCCAGTATCCAGGGTTGGAGTCAGCCCCGGCATTTT. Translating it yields CASIQGWSQPRHF.

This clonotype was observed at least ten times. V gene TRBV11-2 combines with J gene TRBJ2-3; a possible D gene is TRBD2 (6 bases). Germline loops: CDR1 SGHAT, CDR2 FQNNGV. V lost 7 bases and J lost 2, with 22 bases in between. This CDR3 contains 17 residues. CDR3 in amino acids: CASTKIGTLGPTDTQYF. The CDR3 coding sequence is TGTGCCAGCACTAAAATCGGGACTTTAGGCCCCACAGATACGCAGTATTTT.

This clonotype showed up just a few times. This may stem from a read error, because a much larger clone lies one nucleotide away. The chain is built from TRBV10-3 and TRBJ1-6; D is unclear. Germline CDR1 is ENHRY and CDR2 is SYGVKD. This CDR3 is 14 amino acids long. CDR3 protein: CAVSEEGSNSPLHF. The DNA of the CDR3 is TGTGCCGTCAGTGAGGAAGGCAGCAATTCACCCCTCCACTTT.

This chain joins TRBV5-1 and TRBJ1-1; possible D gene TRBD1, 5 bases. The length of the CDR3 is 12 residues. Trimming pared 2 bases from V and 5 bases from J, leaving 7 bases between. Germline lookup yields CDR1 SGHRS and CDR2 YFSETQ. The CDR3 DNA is TGCGCCAGCAGCTTCGAGGGGACTGAAGCTTTCTTT. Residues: CASSFEGTEAFF.

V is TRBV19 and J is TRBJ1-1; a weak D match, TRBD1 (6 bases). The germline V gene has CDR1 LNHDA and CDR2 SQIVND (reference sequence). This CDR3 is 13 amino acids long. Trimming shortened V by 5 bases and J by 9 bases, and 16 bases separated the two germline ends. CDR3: CASSPGETKKAFF. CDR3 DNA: TGTGCCAGTAGTCCAGGGGAAACCAAGAAAGCTTTCTTT.

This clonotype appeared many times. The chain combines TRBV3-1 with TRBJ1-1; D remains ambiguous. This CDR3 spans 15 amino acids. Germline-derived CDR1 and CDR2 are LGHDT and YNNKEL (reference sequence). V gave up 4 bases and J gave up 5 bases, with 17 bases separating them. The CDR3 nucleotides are TGTGCCAGCAGCCGGGGTGGAGAGAAGATGACTGAAGCTTTCTTT. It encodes CASSRGGEKMTEAFF. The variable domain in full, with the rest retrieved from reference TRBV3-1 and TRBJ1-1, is DTAVSQTPKYLVTQMGNDKSIKCEQNLGHDTMYWYKQDSKKFLKIMFSYNNKELIINETVPNRFSPKSPDKAHLNLHINSLELGDSAVYFCASSRGGEKMTEAFFGQGTRLTVV.

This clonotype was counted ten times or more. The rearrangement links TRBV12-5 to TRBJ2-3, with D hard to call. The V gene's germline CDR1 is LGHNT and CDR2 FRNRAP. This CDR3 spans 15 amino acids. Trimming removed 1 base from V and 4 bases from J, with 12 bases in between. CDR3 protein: CASGLGPTVPDTQYF. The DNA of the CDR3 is TGTGCTAGTGGTTTGGGCCCGACCGTCCCAGATACGCAGTATTTT.

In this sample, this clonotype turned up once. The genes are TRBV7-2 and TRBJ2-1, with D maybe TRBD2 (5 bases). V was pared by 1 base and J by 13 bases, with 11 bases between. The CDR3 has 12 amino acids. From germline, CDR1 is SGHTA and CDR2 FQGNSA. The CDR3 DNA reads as TGTGCCAGCAGCTTAGTGGGAGAGACCCAGTTCTTC. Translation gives CASSLVGETQFF.

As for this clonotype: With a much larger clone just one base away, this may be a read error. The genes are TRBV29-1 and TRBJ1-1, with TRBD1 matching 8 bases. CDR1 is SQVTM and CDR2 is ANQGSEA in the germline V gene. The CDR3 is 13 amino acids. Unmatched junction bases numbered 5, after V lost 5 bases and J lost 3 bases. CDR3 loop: CSVTGGGDTEAFF. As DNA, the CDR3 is TGCAGCGTTACAGGGGGGGGTGACACTGAAGCTTTCTTT.

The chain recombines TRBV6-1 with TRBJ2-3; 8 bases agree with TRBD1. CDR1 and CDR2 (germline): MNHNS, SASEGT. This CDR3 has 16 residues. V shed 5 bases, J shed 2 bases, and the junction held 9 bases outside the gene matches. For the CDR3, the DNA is TGTGCCAGCAGTAGGAGACAGGGGCCTTACACAGATACGCAGTATTTT. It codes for CASSRRQGPYTDTQYF.

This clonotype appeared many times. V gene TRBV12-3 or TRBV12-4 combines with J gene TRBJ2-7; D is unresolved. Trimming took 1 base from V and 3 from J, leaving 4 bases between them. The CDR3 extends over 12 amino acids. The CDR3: CASSLEDYEQYF. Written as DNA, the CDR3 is TGTGCCAGCAGTTTAGAGGACTACGAGCAGTACTTC.

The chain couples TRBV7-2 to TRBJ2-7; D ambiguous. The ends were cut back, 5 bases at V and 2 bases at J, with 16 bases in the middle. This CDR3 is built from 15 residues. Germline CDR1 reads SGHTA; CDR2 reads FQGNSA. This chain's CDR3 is CASSARGRVAYEQYF. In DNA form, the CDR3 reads TGTGCCAGCAGCGCCCGCGGCCGGGTGGCCTACGAGCAGTACTTC.

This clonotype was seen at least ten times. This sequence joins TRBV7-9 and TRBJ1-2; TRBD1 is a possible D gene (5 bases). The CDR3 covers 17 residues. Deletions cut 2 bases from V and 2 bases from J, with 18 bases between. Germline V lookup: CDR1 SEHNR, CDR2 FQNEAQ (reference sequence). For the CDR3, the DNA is TGTGCCAGCAGCTTAATTCTCGGGGCAAGTGGAAACTATGGCTACACCTTC. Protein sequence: CASSLILGASGNYGYTF.

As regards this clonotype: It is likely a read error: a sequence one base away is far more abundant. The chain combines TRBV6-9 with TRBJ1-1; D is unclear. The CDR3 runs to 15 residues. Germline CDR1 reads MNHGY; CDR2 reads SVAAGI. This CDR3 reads CASSYSKMGFTETFF. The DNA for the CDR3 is TGTGCCAGCAGTTACTCGAAAATGGGGTTCACTGAAACTTTCTTT.

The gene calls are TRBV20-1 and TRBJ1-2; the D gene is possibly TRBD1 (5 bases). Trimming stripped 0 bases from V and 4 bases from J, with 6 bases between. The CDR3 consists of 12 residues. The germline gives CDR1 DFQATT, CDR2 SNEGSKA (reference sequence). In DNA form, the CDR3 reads TGCAGTGCTAGAGACAGGGTCTATGGCTACACCTTC. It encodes CSARDRVYGYTF.

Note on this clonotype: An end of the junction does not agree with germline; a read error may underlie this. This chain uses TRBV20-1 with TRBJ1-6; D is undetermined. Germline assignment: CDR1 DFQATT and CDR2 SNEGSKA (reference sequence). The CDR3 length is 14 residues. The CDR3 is CSARVSGHNSPLHF. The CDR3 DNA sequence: TGCAGTGCCAGAGTGAGTGGACATAATTCACCCCTCCACTTT.

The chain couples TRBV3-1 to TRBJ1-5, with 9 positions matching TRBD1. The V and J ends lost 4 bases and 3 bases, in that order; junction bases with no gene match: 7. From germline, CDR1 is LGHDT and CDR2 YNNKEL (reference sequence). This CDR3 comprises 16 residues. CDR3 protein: CASSRQGTGTNQPQHF. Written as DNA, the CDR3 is TGTGCCAGCAGCCGACAAGGGACAGGGACCAATCAGCCCCAGCATTTT.

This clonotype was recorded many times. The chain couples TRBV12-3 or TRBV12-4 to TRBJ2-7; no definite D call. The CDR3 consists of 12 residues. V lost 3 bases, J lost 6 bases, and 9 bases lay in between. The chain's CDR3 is CASSFLGAEQYF. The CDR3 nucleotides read TGTGCCAGCAGTTTTTTGGGTGCCGAGCAGTACTTC.

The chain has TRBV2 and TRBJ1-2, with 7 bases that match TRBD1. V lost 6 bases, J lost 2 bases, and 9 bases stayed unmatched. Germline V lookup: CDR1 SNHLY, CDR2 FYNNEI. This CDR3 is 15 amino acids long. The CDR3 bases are TGTGCCAGCAGCTACCTCACAGGGGCGAACTATGGCTACACCTTC. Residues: CASSYLTGANYGYTF.

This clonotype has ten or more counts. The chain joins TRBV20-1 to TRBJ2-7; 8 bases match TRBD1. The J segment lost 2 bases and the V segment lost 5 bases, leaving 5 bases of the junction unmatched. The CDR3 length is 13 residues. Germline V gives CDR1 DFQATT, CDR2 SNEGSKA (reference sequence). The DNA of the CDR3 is TGCAGTGCTGGGGACAGGACCCCCTACGAGCAGTACTTC. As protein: CSAGDRTPYEQYF.

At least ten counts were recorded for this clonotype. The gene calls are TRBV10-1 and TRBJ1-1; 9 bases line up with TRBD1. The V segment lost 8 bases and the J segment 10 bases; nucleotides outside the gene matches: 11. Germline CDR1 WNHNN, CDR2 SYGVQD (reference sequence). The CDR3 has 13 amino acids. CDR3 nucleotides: TGCGCCAGCCGGCGGGACAGGGAGGGTGCAGCTTTCTTT. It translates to CASRRDREGAAFF.

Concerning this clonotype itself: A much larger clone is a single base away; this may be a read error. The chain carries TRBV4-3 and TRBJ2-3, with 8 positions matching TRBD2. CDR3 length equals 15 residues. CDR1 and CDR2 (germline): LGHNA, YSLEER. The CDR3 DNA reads TGCGCCAACAGCCAAGTCGACGGGGGGGCAGATACGCAGTATTTT. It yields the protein CANSQVDGGADTQYF.

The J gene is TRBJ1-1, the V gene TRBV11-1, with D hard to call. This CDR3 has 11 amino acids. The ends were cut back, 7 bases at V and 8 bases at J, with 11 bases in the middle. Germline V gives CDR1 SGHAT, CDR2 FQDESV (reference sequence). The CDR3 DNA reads TGTGCCAGCACCCGGCTCAGCGAAGCTTTCTTT. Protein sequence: CASTRLSEAFF.

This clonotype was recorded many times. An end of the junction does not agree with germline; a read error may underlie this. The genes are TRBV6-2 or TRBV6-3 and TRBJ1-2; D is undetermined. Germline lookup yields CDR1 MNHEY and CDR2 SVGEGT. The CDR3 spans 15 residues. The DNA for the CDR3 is TGTGCCAGCAGTGACTCTCAGCACCACTACTATGGCTACACCTTC. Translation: CASSDSQHHYYGYTF.